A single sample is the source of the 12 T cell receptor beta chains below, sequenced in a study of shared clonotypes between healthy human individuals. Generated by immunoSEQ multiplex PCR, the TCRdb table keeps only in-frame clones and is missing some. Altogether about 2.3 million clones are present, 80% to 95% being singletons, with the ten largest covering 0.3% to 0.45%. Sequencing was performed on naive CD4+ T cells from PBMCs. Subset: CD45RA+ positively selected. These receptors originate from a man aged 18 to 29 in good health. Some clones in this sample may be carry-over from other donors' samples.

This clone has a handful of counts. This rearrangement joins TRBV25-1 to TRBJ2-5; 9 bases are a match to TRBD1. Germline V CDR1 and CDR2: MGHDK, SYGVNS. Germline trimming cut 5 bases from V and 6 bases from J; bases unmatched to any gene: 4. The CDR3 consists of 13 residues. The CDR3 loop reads CASSLGQGKTQYF. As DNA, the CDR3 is TGTGCCAGCAGTTTGGGACAGGGAAAGACCCAGTACTTC.

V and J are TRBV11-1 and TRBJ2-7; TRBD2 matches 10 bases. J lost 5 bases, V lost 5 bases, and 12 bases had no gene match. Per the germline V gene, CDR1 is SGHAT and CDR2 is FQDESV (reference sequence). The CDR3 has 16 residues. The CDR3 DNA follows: TGTGCCAGCAGCCTGTGGTTAGCGGGAGGCTTGCACGAGCAGTACTTC. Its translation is CASSLWLAGGLHEQYF.

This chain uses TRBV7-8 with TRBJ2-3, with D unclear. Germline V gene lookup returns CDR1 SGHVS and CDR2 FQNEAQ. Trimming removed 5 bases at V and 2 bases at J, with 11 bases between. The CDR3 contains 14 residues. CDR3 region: CASSLGPYTDTQYF. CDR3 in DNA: TGTGCCAGCAGCCTTGGACCGTACACAGATACGCAGTATTTT.

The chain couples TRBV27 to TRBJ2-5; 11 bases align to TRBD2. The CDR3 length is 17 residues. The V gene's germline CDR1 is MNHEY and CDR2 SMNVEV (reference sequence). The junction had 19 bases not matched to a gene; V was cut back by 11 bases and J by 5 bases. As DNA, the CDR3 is TGTGCCGGATCTACCGGGACTAGCGGTAAAGGGGGCGAGACCCAGTACTTC. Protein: CAGSTGTSGKGGETQYF.

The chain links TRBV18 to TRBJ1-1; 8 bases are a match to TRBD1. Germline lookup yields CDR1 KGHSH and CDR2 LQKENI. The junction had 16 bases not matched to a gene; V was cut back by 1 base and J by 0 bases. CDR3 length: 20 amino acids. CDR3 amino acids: CASSPRVRITGQAMNTEAFF. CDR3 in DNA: TGTGCCAGCTCACCACGAGTAAGAATAACGGGACAGGCCATGAACACTGAAGCTTTCTTT.

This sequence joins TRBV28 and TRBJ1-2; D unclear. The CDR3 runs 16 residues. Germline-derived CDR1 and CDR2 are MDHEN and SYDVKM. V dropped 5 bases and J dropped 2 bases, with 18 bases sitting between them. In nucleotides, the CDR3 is TGTGCCAGCAGTCCATCAGGACTAATTGGGAACTATGGCTACACCTTC. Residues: CASSPSGLIGNYGYTF.

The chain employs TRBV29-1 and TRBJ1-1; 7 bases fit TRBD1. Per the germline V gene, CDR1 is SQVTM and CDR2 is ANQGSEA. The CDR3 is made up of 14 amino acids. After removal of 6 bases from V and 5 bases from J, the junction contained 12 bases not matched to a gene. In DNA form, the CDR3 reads TGCAGCGTCCGACCTCAACCACAGGGGACTGAAGCTTTCTTT. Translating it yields CSVRPQPQGTEAFF.

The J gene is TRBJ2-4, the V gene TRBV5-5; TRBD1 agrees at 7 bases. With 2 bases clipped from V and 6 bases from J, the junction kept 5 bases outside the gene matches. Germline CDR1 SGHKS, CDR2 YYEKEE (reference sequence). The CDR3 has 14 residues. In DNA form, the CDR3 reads TGTGCCAGCAGCTTCCGATGGGACAGAAACATTCAGTACTTC. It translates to CASSFRWDRNIQYF.

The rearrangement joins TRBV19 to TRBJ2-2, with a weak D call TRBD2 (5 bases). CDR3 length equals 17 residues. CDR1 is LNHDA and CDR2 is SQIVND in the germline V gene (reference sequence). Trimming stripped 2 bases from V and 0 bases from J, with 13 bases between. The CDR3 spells CASSISVGRANTGELFF. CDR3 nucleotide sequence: TGTGCCAGTAGTATAAGCGTTGGGCGGGCGAACACCGGGGAGCTGTTTTTT.

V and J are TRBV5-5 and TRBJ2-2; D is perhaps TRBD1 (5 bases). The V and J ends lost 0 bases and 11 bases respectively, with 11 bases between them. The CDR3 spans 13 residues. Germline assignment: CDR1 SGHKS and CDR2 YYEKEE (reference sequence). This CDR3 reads CASSLEGRVELFF. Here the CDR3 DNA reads TGTGCCAGCAGCTTGGAGGGCAGGGTCGAGCTGTTTTTT.

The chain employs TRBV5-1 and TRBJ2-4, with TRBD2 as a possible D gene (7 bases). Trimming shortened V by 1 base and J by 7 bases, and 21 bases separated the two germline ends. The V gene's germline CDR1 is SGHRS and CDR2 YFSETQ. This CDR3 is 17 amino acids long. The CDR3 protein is CASSLFPAGAGENIQYF. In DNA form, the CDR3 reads TGCGCCAGCAGCTTGTTCCCGGCGGGGGCAGGTGAGAACATTCAGTACTTC.

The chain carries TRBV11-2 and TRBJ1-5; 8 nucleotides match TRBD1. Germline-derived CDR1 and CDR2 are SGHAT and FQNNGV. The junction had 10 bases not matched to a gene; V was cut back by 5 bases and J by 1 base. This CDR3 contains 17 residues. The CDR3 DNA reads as TGTGCCAGCAGCCCAGAGACCGGGACAGGCAGCAATCAGCCCCAGCATTTT. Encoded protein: CASSPETGTGSNQPQHF. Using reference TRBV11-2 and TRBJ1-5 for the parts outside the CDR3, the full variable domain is EAGVAQSPRYKIIEKRQSVAFWCNPISGHATLYWYQQILGQGPKLLIQFQNNGVVDDSQLPKDRFSAERLKGVDSTLKIQPAKLEDSAVYLCASSPETGTGSNQPQHFGDGTRLSIL.